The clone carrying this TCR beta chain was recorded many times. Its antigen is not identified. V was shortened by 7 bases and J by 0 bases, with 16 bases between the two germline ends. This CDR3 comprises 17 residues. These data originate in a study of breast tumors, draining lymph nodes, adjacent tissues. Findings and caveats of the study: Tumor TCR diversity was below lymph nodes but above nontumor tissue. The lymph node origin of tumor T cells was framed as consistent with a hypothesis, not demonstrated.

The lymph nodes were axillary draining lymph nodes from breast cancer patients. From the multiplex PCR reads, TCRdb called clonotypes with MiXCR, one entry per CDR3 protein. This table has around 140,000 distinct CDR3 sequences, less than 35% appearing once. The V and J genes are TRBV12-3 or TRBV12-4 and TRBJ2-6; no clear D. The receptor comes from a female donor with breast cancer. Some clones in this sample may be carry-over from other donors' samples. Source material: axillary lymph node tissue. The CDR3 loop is CASTPINVISGANVLTF. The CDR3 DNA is TGTGCCAGCACTCCTATAAACGTGATCTCTGGGGCCAACGTCCTGACTTTC.